This T cell receptor (beta chain) was retrieved from a study of T cell repertoires in cytomegalovirus infection (dated by TCRdb to the late 2010s). Regarding the complete study: Alongside well-studied HLA-B-restricted epitopes, the peptide stimulations were aimed at recently identified HLA-C-restricted CMV epitopes, whose presentation resists viral immunomodulation. Donor HLA type was relevant to the analysis, as public TCR beta signatures indicated carriage of CMV infection together with the matching HLA type.

Here is what the overall study found, with its caveats: In both this cohort and an independent cohort of a few hundred donors, the cumulative frequency of public TCR beta family members distinguished carriers of CMV infection plus the relevant HLA type. The ex vivo response was dominated by HLA-C-restricted CMV-specific TCR beta clonotypes, which also provided the single most frequent clonotype in two of eight donors.

Its CDR3 holds 17 amino acids, cysteine through phenylalanine. Only the CDR3 portion is preserved as DNA: 51 bases, with reading frame beginning at the first base. The germline V and J ends show losses of 2 bases and 5 bases respectively, and no gene match explains 12 bases of the junction. From a lookup of the germline V gene, CDR1 and CDR2 are SGHTA and FQGTGA. A remark on this clonotype: Its antigen is not yet known. Qualities for individual bases were not recorded, and no much larger clone is one base off.

Explained via the paper, the treatment or condition label denotes: in vitro stimulation with specific CMV peptide epitopes to enrich CMV-specific T cells. TCRdb names Illumina HiSeq 1500 as the instrument used. TCRdb trimmed the raw reads at Q25, called clones with MiXCR and kept productive beta chains. Identical CDR3 proteins give one entry, which carries the most common genes and DNA. The sample profile shows 100,000 to 150,000 distinct CDR3 sequences; approximately 30% of them were found once. Under 65% of the sample is held by the ten biggest clonotypes. The receptor was isolated from a human donor in good health (CMV status not recorded). Some clones in this sample may be carry-over from other donors' samples. The specimen was CD8+ T cells from cultured PBMCs, collected from culture after CMV antigen stimulation. The chain employs TRBV7-3 and TRBJ2-5; TRBD2 fits 9 bases in the junction. CDR3 loop: CASSLVGGAGGQETQYF. The base sequence is TGTGCCAGCAGCTTAGTTGGGGGGGCGGGGGGGCAGGAGACCCAGTACTTC.